This entry is about one TCR beta chain. Its antigen is not known. Per sample, at least 5 micrograms of total RNA were extracted. Primers used in a second PCR of roughly 7 to 12 cycles were a sample-barcoded 5' primer and a J-beta primer mix. Every molecule of cDNA carried a tag from a template-switch adaptor with 12 random nucleotides. Every sample returned 2.5 million or more CDR3-containing paired-end reads. TCRdb called the 5' RACE reads again in MiXCR, with one record for every CDR3 protein. There are some 920,000 distinct CDR3 sequences in the sample; about 51% occur only once, and over 20% lies in the top ten. The CDR3 loop spans 15 amino acids. The germline gives CDR1 SEHNR, CDR2 FQNEAQ (reference sequence). V dropped 1 base and J dropped 4 bases, with 12 bases sitting between them. The data derive from a study of blood T cells in healthy people across ages. Overall study findings and caveats: CMV infection status of these donors was not known.

The sample consisted of blood. The rearrangement links TRBV7-9 to TRBJ2-3; D possibly corresponds to TRBD1 (5 bases). The TCR sequence derives from a woman aged 55 to 70 in good health. The CDR3 DNA follows: TGTGCCAGCAGCTTAGAGGGGAAGAGTGCAGATACGCAGTATTTT. It encodes CASSLEGKSADTQYF.